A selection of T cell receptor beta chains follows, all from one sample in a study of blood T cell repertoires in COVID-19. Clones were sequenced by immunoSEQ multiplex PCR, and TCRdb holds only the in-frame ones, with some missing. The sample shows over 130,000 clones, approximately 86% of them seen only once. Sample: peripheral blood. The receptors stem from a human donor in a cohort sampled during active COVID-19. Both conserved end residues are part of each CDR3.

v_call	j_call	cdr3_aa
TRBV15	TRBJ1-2	CATSINRGNYGYTF
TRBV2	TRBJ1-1	CASSVRQGAPLAEAFF
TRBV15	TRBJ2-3	CATSRVPGGAGGPTDTQYF
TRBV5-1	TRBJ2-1	CASSTTSGSRNEQFF
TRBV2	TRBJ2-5	CASSPKGLAQETQYF
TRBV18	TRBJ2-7	CASSGGGSYEQYF
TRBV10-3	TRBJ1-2	CAISDLVSNYGYTF
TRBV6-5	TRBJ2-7	CASKTGRREQYF
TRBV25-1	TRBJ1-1	CASSESGTGGWTEAFF
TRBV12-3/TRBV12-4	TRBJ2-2	CASSSNSGELFF